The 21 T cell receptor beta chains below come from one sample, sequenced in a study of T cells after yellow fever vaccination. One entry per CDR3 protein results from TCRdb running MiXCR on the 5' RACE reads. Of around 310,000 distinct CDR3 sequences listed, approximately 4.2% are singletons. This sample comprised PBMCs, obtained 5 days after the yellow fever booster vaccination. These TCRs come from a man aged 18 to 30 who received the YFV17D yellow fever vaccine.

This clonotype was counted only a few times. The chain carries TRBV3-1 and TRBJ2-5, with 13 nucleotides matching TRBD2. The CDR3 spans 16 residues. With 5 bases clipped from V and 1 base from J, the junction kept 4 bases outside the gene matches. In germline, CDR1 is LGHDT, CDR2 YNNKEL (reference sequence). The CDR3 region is CASSYGLAGVQETQYF. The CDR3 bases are TGTGCCAGCAGCTACGGACTAGCGGGGGTCCAAGAGACCCAGTACTTC.

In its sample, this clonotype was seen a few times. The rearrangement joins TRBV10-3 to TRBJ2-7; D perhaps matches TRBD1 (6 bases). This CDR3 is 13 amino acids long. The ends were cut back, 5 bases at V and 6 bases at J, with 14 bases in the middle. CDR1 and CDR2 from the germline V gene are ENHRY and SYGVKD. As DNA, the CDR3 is TGTGCCATCAGTTATACAGGGTCTACCGAGCAGTACGTC. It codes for CAISYTGSTEQYV.

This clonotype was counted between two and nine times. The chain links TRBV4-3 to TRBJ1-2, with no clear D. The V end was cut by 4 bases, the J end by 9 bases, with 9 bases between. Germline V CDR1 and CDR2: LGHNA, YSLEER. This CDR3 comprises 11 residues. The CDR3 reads CASSRGLSYTF. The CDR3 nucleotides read TGCGCCAGCAGCCGTGGTTTGAGCTACACCTTC.

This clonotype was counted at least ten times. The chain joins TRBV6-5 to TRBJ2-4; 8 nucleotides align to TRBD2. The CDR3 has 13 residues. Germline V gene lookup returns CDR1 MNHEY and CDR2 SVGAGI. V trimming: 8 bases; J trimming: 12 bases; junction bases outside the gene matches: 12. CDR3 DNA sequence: TGTGCCAGCGGCCGGGACCCCGGGAGGGATCAGTACTTC. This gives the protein CASGRDPGRDQYF.

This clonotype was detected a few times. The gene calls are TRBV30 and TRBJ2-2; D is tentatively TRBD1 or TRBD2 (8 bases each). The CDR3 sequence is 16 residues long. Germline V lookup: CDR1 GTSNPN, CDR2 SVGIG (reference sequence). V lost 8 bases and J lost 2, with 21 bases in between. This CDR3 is CARRGGQATNTGELFF. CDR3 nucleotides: TGTGCCCGCCGGGGGGGACAGGCGACCAACACCGGGGAGCTGTTTTTT.

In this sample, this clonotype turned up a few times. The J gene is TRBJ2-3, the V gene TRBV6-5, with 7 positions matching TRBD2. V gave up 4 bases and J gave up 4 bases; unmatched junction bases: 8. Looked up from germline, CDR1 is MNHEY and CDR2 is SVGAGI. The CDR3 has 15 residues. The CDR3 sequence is CASSSRDSGPDTQYF. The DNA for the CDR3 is TGTGCCAGCAGTTCCCGGGATAGCGGGCCAGATACGCAGTATTTT.

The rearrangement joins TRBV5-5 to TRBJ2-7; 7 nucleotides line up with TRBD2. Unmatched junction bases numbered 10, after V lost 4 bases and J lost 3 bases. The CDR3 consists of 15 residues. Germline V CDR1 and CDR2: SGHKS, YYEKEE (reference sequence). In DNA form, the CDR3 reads TGTGCCAGCAGCCCGAGGGGACTAACCTACTACGAGCAGTACGTC. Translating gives CASSPRGLTYYEQYV.

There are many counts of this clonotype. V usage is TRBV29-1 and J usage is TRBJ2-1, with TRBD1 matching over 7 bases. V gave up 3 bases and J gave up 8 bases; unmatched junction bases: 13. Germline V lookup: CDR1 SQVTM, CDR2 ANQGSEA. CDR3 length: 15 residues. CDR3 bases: TGCAGCGTTGAGTACTCCGACAGGGCAGAGCATGAGCAGTTCTTC. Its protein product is CSVEYSDRAEHEQFF.

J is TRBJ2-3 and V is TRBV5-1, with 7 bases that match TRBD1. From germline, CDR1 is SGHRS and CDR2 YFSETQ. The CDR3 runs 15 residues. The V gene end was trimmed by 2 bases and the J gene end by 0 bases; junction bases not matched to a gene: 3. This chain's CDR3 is CASSFGGQSTDTQYF. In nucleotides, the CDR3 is TGCGCCAGCAGCTTTGGGGGACAGAGCACAGATACGCAGTATTTT.

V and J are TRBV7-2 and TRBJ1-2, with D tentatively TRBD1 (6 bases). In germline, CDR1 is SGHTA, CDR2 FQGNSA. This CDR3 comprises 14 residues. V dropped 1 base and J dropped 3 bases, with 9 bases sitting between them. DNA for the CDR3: TGTGCCAGCAGCTTAGGGGGGGCGGACTATGGCTACACCTTC. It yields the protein CASSLGGADYGYTF.

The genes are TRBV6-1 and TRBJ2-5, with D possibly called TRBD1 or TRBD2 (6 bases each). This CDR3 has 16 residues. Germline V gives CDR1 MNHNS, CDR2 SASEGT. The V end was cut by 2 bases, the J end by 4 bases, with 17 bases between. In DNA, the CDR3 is TGTGCCAGCAGTGAAATTCCGGGGGCGGAACGAGAGACCCAGTACTTC. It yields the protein CASSEIPGAERETQYF.

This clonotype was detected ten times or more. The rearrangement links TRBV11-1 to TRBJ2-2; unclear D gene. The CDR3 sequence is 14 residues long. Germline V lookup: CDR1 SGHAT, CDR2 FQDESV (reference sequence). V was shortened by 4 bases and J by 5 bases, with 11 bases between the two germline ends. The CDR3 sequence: CASSSQTSTGELFF. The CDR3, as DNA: TGTGCCAGCAGCTCGCAGACCAGTACCGGGGAGCTGTTTTTT. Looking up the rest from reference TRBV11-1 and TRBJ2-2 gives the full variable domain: EAEVAQSPRYKITEKSQAVAFWCDPISGHATLYWYRQILGQGPELLVQFQDESVVDDSQLPKDRFSAERLKGVDSTLKIQPAELGDSAMYLCASSSQTSTGELFFGEGSRLTVL.

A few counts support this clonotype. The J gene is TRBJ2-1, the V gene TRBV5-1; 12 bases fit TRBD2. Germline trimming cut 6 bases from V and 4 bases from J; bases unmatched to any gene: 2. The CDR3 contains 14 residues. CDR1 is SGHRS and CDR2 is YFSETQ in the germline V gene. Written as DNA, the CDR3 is TGCGCCAGCAAACTAGCGGGGGGTTACAATGAGCAGTTCTTC. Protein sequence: CASKLAGGYNEQFF.

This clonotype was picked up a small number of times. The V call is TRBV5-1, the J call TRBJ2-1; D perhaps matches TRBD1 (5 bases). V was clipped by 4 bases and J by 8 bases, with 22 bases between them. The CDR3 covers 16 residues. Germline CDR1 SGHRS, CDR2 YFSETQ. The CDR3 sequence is CASSALTGSSVDEQFF. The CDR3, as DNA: TGCGCCAGCAGCGCCTTAACAGGTTCCTCCGTCGATGAGCAGTTCTTC.

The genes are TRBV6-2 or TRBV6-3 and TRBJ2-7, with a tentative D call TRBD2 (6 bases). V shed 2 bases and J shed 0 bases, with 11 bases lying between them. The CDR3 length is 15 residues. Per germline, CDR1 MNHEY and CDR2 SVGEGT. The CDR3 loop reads CASSYELAPSYEQYF. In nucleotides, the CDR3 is TGTGCCAGCAGTTACGAACTAGCCCCCTCCTACGAGCAGTACTTC.

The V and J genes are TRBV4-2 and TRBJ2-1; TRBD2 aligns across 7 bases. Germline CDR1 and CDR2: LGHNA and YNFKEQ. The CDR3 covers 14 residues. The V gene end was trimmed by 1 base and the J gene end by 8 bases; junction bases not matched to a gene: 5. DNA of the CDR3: TGTGCCAGCAGCCAAGGGTGGGAGGGTGATGAGCAGTTCTTC. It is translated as CASSQGWEGDEQFF.

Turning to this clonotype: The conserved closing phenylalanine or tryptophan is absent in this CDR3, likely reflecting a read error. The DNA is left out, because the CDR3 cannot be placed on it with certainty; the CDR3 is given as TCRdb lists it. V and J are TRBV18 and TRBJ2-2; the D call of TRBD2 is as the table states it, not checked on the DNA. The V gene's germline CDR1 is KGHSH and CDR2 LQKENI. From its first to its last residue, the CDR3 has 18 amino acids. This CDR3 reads CASSWGTLRGAVLRGAAG.

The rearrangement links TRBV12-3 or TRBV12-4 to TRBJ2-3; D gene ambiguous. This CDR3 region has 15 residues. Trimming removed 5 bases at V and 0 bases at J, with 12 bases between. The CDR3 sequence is CASSPSRASTDTQYF. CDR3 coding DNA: TGTGCCAGCAGTCCGTCTAGGGCAAGCACAGATACGCAGTATTTT.

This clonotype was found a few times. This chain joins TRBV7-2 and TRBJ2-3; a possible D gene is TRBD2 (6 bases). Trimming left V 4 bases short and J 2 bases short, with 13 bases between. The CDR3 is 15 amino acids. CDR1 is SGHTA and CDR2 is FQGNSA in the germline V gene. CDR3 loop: CASSSGTPYTDTQYF. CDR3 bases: TGTGCCAGCAGCTCCGGGACTCCTTACACAGATACGCAGTATTTT.

This CDR3 reads CASSQTGIYGYTF. For the CDR3, the DNA is TGTGCCAGCAGCCAAACTGGGATCTATGGCTACACCTTC. The chain couples TRBV14 to TRBJ1-2; the D is unclear. Trimming left V 2 bases short and J 4 bases short, with 8 bases between. CDR3 length equals 13 residues. In germline, CDR1 is SGHDN, CDR2 FVKESK.

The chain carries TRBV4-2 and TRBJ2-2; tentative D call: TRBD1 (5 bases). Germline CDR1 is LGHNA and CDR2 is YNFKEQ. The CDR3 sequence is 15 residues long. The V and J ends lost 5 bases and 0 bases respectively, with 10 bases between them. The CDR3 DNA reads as TGTGCCAGCAGCTCACAGGTTTCGAACACCGGGGAGCTGTTTTTT. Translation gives CASSSQVSNTGELFF.